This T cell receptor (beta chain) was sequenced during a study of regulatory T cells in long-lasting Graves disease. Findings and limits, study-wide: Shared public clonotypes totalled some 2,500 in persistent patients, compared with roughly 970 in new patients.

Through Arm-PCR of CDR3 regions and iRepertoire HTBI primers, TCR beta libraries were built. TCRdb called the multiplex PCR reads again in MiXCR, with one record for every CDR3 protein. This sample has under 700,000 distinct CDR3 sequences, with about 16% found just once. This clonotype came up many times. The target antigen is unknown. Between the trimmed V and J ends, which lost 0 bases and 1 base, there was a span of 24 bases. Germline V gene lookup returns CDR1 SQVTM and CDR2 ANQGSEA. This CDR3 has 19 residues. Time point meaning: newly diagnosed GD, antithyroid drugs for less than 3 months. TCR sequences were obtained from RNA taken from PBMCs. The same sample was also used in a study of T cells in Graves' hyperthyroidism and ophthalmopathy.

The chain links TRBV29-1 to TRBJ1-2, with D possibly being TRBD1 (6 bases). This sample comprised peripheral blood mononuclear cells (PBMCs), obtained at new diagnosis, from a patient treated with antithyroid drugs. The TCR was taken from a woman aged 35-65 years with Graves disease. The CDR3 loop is CSVEDDPFGARGYNYGYTF. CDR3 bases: TGCAGCGTTGAAGATGATCCCTTCGGAGCCAGGGGATATAACTATGGCTACACCTTC.